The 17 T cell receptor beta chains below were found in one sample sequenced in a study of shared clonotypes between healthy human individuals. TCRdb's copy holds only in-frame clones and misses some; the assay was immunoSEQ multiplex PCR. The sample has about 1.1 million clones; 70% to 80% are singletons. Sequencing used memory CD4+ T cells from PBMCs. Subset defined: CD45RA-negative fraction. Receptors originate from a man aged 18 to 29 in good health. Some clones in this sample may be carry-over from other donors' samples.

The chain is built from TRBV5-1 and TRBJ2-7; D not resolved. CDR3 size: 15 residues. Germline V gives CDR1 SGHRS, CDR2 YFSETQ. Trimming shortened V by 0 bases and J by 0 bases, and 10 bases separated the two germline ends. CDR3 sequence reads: CASSLDFSVSYEQYF. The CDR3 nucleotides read TGCGCCAGCAGCTTGGATTTTTCGGTCTCCTACGAGCAGTACTTC.

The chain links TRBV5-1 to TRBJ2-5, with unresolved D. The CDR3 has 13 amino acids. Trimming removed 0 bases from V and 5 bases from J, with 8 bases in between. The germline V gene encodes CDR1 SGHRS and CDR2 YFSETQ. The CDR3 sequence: CASSLEVRETQYF. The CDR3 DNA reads TGCGCCAGCAGCTTGGAGGTGAGGGAGACCCAGTACTTC. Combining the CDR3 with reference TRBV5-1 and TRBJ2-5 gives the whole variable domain KAGVTQTPRYLIKTRGQQVTLSCSPISGHRSVSWYQQTPGQGLQFLFEYFSETQRNKGNFPGRFSGRQFSNSRSEMNVSTLELGDSALYLCASSLEVRETQYFGPGTRLLVL.

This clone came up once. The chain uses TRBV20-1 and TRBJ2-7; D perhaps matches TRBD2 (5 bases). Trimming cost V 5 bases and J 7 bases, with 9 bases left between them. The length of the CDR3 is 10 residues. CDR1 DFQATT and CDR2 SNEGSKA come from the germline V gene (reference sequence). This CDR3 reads CSAPRGEQYF. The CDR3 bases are TGCAGTGCTCCTCGAGGGGAGCAGTACTTC.

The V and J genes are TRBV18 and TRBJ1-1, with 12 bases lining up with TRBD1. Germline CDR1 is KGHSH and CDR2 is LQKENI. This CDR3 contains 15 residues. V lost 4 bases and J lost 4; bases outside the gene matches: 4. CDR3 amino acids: CASSQGTGGTTEAFF. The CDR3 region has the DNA TGTGCCAGCTCACAGGGGACAGGGGGCACCACTGAAGCTTTCTTT.

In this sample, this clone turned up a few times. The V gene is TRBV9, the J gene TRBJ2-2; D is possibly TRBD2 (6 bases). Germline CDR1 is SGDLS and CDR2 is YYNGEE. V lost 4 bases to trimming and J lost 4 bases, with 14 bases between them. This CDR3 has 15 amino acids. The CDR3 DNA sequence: TGTGCCAGCAGCCCCTACCTGGGGGGCACCGGGGAGCTGTTTTTT. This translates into CASSPYLGGTGELFF.

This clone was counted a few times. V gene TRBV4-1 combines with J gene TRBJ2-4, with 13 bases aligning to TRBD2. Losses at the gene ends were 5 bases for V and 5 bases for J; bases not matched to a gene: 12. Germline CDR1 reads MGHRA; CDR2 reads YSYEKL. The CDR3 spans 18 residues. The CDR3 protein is CASSGPTSGRLRENIQYF. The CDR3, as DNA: TGCGCCAGCAGCGGACCGACTAGCGGGAGGCTTCGGGAAAACATTCAGTACTTC.

In DNA, the CDR3 is TGTGCCACCAGGTCAGGTGGGGGCGGTGAAAAACTGTTTTTT. Its translation: CATRSGGGGEKLFF. The chain has TRBV15 and TRBJ1-4; TRBD1 might be the D (6 bases). CDR3 length: 14 residues. Germline V lookup: CDR1 LNHNV, CDR2 YYDKDF (reference sequence). Trimming pared 6 bases from V and 7 bases from J, leaving 15 bases between.

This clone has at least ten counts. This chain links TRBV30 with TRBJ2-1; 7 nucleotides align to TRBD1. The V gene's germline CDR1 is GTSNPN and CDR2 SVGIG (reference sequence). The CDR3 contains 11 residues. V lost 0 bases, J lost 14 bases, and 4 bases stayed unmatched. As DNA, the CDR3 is TGTGCCTGGAGTGTAGACGACAGGGAGTTCTTC. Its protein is CAWSVDDREFF.

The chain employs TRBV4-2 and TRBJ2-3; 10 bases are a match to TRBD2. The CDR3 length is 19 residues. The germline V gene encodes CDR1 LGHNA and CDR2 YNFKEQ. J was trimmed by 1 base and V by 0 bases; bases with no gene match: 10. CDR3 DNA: TGTGCCAGCAGCCAAGATGTGCTAGCGGGAGTCATGGGCACAGATACGCAGTATTTT. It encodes CASSQDVLAGVMGTDTQYF.

CDR3 coding DNA: TGTGCCAGCAGTGGTCCGAGACAGGGATCCTACGAGCAGTACTTC. Its protein is CASSGPRQGSYEQYF. The gene calls are TRBV28 and TRBJ2-7; 7 bases map to TRBD1. V gave up 5 bases and J gave up 1 base; unmatched junction bases: 8. Germline loops: CDR1 MDHEN, CDR2 SYDVKM. The CDR3 contains 15 residues.

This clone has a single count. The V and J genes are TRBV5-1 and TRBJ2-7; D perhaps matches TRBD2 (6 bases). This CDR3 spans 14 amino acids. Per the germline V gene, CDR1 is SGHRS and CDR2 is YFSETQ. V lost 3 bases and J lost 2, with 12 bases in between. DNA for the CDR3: TGCGCCAGCAGCTCATCCGGCGGGACCTACGAGCAGTACTTC. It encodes CASSSSGGTYEQYF.

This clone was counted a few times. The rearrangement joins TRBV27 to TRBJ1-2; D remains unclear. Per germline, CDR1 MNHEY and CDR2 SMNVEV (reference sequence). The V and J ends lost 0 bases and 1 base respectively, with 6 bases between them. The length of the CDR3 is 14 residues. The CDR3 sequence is CASSLSESNYGYTF. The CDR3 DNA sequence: TGTGCCAGCAGTTTATCGGAGAGTAACTATGGCTACACCTTC.

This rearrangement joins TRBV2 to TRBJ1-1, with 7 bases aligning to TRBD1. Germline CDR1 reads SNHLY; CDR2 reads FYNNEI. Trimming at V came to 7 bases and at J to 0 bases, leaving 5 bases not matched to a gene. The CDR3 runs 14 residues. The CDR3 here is CASTRGQMNTEAFF. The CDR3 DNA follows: TGTGCCAGCACCCGGGGACAGATGAACACTGAAGCTTTCTTT.

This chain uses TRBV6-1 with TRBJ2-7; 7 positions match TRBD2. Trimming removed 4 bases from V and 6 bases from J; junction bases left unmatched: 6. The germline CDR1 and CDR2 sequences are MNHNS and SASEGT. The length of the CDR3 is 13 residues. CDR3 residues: CASSARLAAEQYF. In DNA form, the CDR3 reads TGTGCCAGCAGTGCCCGACTAGCAGCCGAGCAGTACTTC.

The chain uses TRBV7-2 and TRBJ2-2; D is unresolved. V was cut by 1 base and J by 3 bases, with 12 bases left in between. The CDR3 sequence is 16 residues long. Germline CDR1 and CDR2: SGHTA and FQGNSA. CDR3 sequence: CASSLVAGAYTGELFF. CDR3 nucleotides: TGTGCCAGCAGCTTAGTAGCCGGTGCTTACACCGGGGAGCTGTTTTTT.

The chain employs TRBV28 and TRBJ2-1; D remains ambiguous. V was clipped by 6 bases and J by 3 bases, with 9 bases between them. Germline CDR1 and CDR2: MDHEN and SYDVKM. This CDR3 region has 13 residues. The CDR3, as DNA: TGTGCCAGCAGCTTTCTACGCTACAATGAGCAGTTCTTC. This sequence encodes CASSFLRYNEQFF.

CDR3 DNA sequence: TGCAGCGCCGGCCAACAGGGACTTGGCACAGATACGCAGTATTTT. Amino acids: CSAGQQGLGTDTQYF. This chain links TRBV29-1 with TRBJ2-3; D may correspond to TRBD1 or TRBD2 (6 bases each). The V end lost 7 bases, the J end lost 1 base, and 18 bases lay between the germline ends. This CDR3 has 15 residues. Germline V lookup: CDR1 SQVTM, CDR2 ANQGSEA.